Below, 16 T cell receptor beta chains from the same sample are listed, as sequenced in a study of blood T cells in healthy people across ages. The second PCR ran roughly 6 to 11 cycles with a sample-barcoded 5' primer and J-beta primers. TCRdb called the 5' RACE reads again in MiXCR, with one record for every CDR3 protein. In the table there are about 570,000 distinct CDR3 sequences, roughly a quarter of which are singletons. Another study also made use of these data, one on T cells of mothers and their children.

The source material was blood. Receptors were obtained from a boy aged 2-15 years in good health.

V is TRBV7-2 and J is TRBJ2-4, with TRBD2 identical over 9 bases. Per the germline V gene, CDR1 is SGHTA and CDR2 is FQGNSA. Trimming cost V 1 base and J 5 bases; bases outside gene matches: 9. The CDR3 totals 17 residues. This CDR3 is CASSLGPSGRTQNIQYF. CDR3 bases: TGTGCCAGCAGCTTAGGCCCCAGCGGGAGGACCCAAAACATTCAGTACTTC.

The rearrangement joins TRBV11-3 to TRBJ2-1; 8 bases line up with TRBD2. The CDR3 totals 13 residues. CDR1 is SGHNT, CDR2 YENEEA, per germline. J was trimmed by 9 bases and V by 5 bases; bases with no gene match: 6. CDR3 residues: CASSRGGAGEQFF. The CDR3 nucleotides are TGTGCCAGCAGCCGGGGGGGGGCAGGTGAGCAGTTCTTC.

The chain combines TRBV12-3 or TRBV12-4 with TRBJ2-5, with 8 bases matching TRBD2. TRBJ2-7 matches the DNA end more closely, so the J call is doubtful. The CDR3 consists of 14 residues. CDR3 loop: CASRPTSDGYEQYF. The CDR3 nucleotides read TGTGCCAGCAGGCCGACTAGCGACGGTTACGAGCAGTACTTC.

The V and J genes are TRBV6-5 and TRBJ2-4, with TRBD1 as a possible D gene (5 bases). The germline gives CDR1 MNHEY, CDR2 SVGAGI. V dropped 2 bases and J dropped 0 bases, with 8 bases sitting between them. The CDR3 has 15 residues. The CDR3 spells CASSYKGLAKNIQYF. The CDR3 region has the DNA TGTGCCAGCAGTTACAAGGGGTTAGCCAAAAACATTCAGTACTTC.

CDR3 in DNA: TGTGCCAGCAGCTCTACGACGGGACCGACGCTCGCAGATACGCAGTATTTT. Translated: CASSSTTGPTLADTQYF. The chain uses TRBV7-9 and TRBJ2-3; D could derive from TRBD1 or TRBD2 (5 bases each). CDR1 and CDR2 from the germline V gene are SEHNR and FQNEAQ (reference sequence). Trimming removed 4 bases at V and 4 bases at J, with 21 bases between. There are 17 residues in the CDR3.

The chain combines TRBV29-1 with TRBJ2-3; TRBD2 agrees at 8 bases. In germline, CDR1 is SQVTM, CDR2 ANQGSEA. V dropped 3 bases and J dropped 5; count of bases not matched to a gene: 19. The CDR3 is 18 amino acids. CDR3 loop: CSVDDSSIGLAGRDTQYF. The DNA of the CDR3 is TGCAGCGTTGACGACTCCTCCATCGGGCTAGCGGGCAGAGATACGCAGTATTTT.

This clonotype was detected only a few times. The CDR3 DNA reads TGCGCCAGCAAGGCGGGAGTACAGGAGACCCAGTACTTC. It is translated as CASKAGVQETQYF. This chain joins TRBV10-2 and TRBJ2-5, with TRBD2 matching 7 bases. This CDR3 has 13 residues. V was clipped by 7 bases and J by 5 bases; unmatched bases: 7. Per germline, CDR1 WSHSY and CDR2 SAAADI.

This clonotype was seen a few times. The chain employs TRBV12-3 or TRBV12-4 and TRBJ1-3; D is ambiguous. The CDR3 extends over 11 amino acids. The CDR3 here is CAYRAGNTIYF. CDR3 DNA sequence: TGTGCTTATCGGGCTGGAAACACCATATATTTT.

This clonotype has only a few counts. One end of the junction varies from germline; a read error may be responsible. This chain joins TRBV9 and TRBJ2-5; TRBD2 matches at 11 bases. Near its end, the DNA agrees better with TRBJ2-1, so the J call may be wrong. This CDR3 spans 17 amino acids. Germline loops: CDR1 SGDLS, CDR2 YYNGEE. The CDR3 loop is CASSEPTSGSPYNEQFF. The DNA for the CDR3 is TGTGCCAGCAGCGAACCCACTAGCGGGAGCCCCTACAATGAACAGTTCTTC.

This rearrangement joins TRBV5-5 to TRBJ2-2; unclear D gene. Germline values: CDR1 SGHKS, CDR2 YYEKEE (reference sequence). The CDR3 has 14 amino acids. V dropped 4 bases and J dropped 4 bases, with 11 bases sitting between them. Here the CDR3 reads CASSPDRFTGELFF. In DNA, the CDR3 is TGTGCCAGCAGCCCGGACCGCTTCACCGGGGAGCTGTTTTTT.

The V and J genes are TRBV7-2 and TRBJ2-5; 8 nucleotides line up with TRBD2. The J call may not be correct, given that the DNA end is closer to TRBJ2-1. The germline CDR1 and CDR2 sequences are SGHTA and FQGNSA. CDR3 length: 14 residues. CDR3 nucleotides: TGTGCCAGCAGCCCCCCGGCGGGAGGTACTGAGCAGTTCTTC. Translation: CASSPPAGGTEQFF.

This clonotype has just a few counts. The DNA of the CDR3 is TGTGCCAGCAGCCCTAATAGCGGGGTACAAGAGACCCAGTACTTC. Translation gives CASSPNSGVQETQYF. The rearrangement uses TRBV7-2 and TRBJ2-5; 8 nucleotides match TRBD2. Germline loops: CDR1 SGHTA, CDR2 FQGNSA. CDR3 length: 15 amino acids. The J segment lost 2 bases and the V segment lost 5 bases, leaving 7 bases of the junction unmatched.

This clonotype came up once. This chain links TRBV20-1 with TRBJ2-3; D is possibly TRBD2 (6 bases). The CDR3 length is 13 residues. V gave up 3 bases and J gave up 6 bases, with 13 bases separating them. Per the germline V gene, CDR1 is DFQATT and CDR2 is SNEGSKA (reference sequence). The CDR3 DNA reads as TGCAGTGCTAGCGGGAGAGAAGCGGATACGCAGTATTTT. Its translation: CSASGREADTQYF.

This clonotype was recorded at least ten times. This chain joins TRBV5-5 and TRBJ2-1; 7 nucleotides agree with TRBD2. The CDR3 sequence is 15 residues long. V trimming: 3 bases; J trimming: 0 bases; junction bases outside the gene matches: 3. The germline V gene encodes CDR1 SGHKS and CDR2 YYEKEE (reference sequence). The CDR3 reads CASSSQRDSYNEQFF. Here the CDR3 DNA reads TGTGCCAGCAGCTCTCAGCGGGACTCCTACAATGAGCAGTTCTTC.

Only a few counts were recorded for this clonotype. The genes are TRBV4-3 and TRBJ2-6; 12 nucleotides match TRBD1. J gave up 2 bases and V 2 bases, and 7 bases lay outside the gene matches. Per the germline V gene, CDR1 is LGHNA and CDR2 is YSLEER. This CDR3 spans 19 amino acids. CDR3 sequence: CASSQPNRDRGPGANVLTF. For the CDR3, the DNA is TGCGCCAGCAGCCAACCCAACCGGGACAGGGGGCCTGGGGCCAACGTCCTGACTTTC.

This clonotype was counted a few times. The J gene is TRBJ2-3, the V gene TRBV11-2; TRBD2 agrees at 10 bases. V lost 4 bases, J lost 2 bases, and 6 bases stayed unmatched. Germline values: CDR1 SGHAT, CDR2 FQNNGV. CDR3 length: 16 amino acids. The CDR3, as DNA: TGTGCCAGCAGCTACAGAAGCGGGGGGGCCACAGATACGCAGTATTTT. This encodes CASSYRSGGATDTQYF.